These 21 T cell receptor beta chains came from one sample sequenced in a study of T cells in Graves' hyperthyroidism and ophthalmopathy. RNA transcripts served as the template for amplifying TCR beta CDR3 regions. TCR CDR3 underwent first-round RT-PCR with the HTBI primer set. TCRdb ran MiXCR on the multiplex PCR reads and lists one entry per CDR3 protein. The sample contains more than 600,000 distinct CDR3 sequences, around 17% of which appear only once. The source material was blood. These receptor sequences come from a man aged 18 to 30 with Graves' hyperthyroidism.

This clonotype was detected many times. This chain uses TRBV6-1 with TRBJ2-5; D perhaps matches TRBD2 (6 bases). The V gene's germline CDR1 is MNHNS and CDR2 SASEGT. The CDR3 has 14 residues. With 4 bases removed from V and 2 bases from J, the gap between germline ends came to 11 bases. CDR3 bases: TGTGCCAGCAGTGCCGGGAGACCTCAAGAGACCCAGTACTTC. Encoded protein: CASSAGRPQETQYF.

This clonotype was picked up many times. This sequence joins TRBV3-1 and TRBJ2-1, with 13 nucleotides matching TRBD2. The trim removed 4 bases at V and 4 bases at J, leaving 16 bases unmatched. This CDR3 contains 20 residues. Germline V gene lookup returns CDR1 LGHDT and CDR2 YNNKEL (reference sequence). The CDR3 is CASSPRRGLAGLRVYNEQFF. Here the CDR3 DNA reads TGTGCCAGCAGCCCCCGACGGGGACTAGCGGGATTAAGGGTTTACAATGAGCAGTTCTTC.

This clonotype came up a few times. The chain links TRBV20-1 to TRBJ1-2; tentative D call: TRBD1 (6 bases). Germline-derived CDR1 and CDR2 are DFQATT and SNEGSKA (reference sequence). V dropped 0 bases and J dropped 2 bases, with 10 bases sitting between them. This CDR3 contains 14 residues. Here the CDR3 DNA reads TGCAGTGCTAGAGACCACAGGGAGAACTATGGCTACACCTTC. Protein: CSARDHRENYGYTF.

This clonotype was found a few times. The chain uses TRBV2 and TRBJ2-4, with 7 bases lining up with TRBD2. Germline CDR1 reads SNHLY; CDR2 reads FYNNEI. The V segment lost 3 bases and the J segment 3 bases; nucleotides outside the gene matches: 5. There are 15 residues in the CDR3. CDR3 sequence (DNA): TGTGCCAGCAGTGACCCTTGGGGGGGCAAAAACATTCAGTACTTC. Protein sequence: CASSDPWGGKNIQYF.

This clonotype was detected ten times or more. The chain uses TRBV28 and TRBJ1-1; no reliable D call. The V end lost 3 bases, the J end lost 11 bases, and 10 bases lay between the germline ends. In germline, CDR1 is MDHEN, CDR2 SYDVKM. CDR3 size: 11 residues. CDR3 nucleotide sequence: TGTGCCAGCAGTTTTTACGAAGTGGCTTTCTTT. This codes for CASSFYEVAFF. The full variable domain, with the rest looked up from reference TRBV28 and TRBJ1-1, is DVKVTQSSRYLVKRTGEKVFLECVQDMDHENMFWYRQDPGLGLRLIYFSYDVKMKEKGDIPEGYSVSREKKERFSLILESASTNQTSMYLCASSFYEVAFFGQGTRLTVV.

This clonotype was picked up a small number of times. This chain uses TRBV9 with TRBJ2-1, with D unresolved. Per germline, CDR1 SGDLS and CDR2 YYNGEE. Trimming cost V 0 bases and J 7 bases, with 14 bases left between them. This CDR3 has 15 amino acids. The CDR3 bases are TGTGCCAGCAGCGTAGACTGGCGCGACGTAAATGAGCAGTTCTTC. Protein sequence: CASSVDWRDVNEQFF.

Only a few counts were recorded for this clonotype. The rearrangement links TRBV7-2 to TRBJ2-7, with 7 bases aligning to TRBD1. This CDR3 is built from 14 residues. The J segment lost 7 bases and the V segment lost 6 bases, leaving 12 bases of the junction unmatched. Germline values: CDR1 SGHTA, CDR2 FQGNSA. CDR3 amino acids: CASSTWTGGLEQYF. DNA for the CDR3: TGTGCCAGCAGTACATGGACAGGTGGTTTGGAGCAGTACTTC.

This clonotype was recorded many times. The V call is TRBV10-2, the J call TRBJ2-3; 9 nucleotides line up with TRBD2. V shed 7 bases and J 2 bases; nucleotides not matched to a gene: 4. CDR1 and CDR2 from the germline V gene are WSHSY and SAAADI. This CDR3 has 14 amino acids. CDR3 nucleotide sequence: TGCGCCAGCACCCTAGCGGGATCCACAGATACGCAGTATTTT. Amino acids: CASTLAGSTDTQYF.

V gene TRBV28 combines with J gene TRBJ2-4, with 10 bases matching TRBD1. This CDR3 has 16 amino acids. CDR1 and CDR2 from the germline V gene are MDHEN and SYDVKM. J lost 0 bases, V lost 7 bases, and 6 bases had no gene match. The CDR3 DNA follows: TGTGCCAGCACAGAGGGACAGGGGCGAGCCAAAAACATTCAGTACTTC. Protein product: CASTEGQGRAKNIQYF. Full variable domain (remainder filled in from reference TRBV28 and TRBJ2-4): DVKVTQSSRYLVKRTGEKVFLECVQDMDHENMFWYRQDPGLGLRLIYFSYDVKMKEKGDIPEGYSVSREKKERFSLILESASTNQTSMYLCASTEGQGRAKNIQYFGAGTRLSVL.

The gene calls are TRBV5-1 and TRBJ2-7, with 9 bases identical to TRBD1. Looked up from germline, CDR1 is SGHRS and CDR2 is YFSETQ. The trim removed 4 bases at V and 3 bases at J, leaving 8 bases unmatched. There are 15 residues in the CDR3. The DNA of the CDR3 is TGCGCCAGCAGCGAGACCGGGACAGGGTTCTACGAGCAGTACTTC. Its translation: CASSETGTGFYEQYF.

Concerning this clonotype: It may be a read error: a sequence one base away is much more abundant. This CDR3 reads CASNDATGTNTEAFF. In DNA form, the CDR3 reads TGTGCCAGCAATGACGCGACAGGGACAAACACTGAAGCTTTCTTT. The V call is TRBV28, the J call TRBJ1-1; 7 bases agree with TRBD1. The length of the CDR3 is 15 residues. With 7 bases clipped from V and 2 bases from J, the junction kept 10 bases outside the gene matches. The germline V gene encodes CDR1 MDHEN and CDR2 SYDVKM.

This clonotype was seen at least ten times. V gene TRBV3-1 combines with J gene TRBJ2-7, with D unresolved. Germline values: CDR1 LGHDT, CDR2 YNNKEL (reference sequence). This CDR3 contains 12 residues. Trimming cost V 0 bases and J 6 bases, with 6 bases left between them. CDR3 DNA: TGTGCCAGCAGCCAAGATACGGGCGAGCAGTACTTC. It specifies CASSQDTGEQYF.

This clonotype was seen only a few times. The chain carries TRBV15 and TRBJ1-5, with D unclear. The CDR3 totals 12 residues. Germline V gene sequence: CDR1 LNHNV, CDR2 YYDKDF (reference sequence). Deletions cut 5 bases from V and 7 bases from J, with 9 bases between. DNA of the CDR3: TGTGCCACCAGCGCTCCGGCCCAGCCCCAGCATTTT. Amino acid sequence: CATSAPAQPQHF.

The V and J genes are TRBV5-1 and TRBJ2-5; tentatively, D is TRBD1 (5 bases). The CDR3 is 14 amino acids. CDR1 is SGHRS, CDR2 YFSETQ, per germline. V was clipped by 4 bases and J by 2 bases, with 12 bases between them. The CDR3 DNA is TGCGCCAGCAGCCTACAGGAACAACAAGAGACCCAGTACTTC. Translating it yields CASSLQEQQETQYF.

This clonotype occurred a few times. The rearrangement links TRBV7-2 to TRBJ1-2, with a weak D call TRBD1 (5 bases). The CDR3 extends over 14 amino acids. Germline CDR1 and CDR2: SGHTA and FQGNSA. V was trimmed by 1 base and J by 7 bases, leaving 13 bases between them. The CDR3 sequence: CASSLVGGYGGYTF. Written as DNA, the CDR3 is TGTGCCAGCAGCTTAGTTGGGGGATACGGTGGCTACACCTTC.

This clonotype was seen a few times. The CDR3 loop is CASRGLAGPSYNEQFF. In DNA, the CDR3 is TGTGCCAGCAGGGGCCTAGCGGGACCATCCTACAATGAGCAGTTCTTC. The rearrangement joins TRBV2 to TRBJ2-1; 9 bases map to TRBD2. There are 16 residues in the CDR3. The V gene end was trimmed by 6 bases and the J gene end by 1 base; junction bases not matched to a gene: 7. Germline values: CDR1 SNHLY, CDR2 FYNNEI.

This clonotype showed up just a few times. The junction differs from germline at one of its ends, possibly a read error. This sequence joins TRBV30 and TRBJ2-2; D is ambiguous. The CDR3 covers 13 residues. CDR1 is GTSNPN and CDR2 is SVGIG in the germline V gene (reference sequence). CDR3 residues: CARSVLNTGELFF. The CDR3 DNA sequence: TGTGCCCGGAGTGTCTTAAACACCGGGGAGCTGTTTTTT.

This clonotype was counted many times. The chain is built from TRBV12-3 or TRBV12-4 and TRBJ2-7; 8 bases align to TRBD2. The CDR3 is made up of 15 amino acids. V shed 4 bases, J shed 0 bases, and the junction held 5 bases outside the gene matches. The CDR3 loop is CASSSTGGVSYEQYF. The CDR3 nucleotides are TGTGCCAGCAGTTCCACCGGGGGGGTCTCCTACGAGCAGTACTTC.

This clonotype was seen a handful of times. The CDR3 DNA follows: TGTGCCAGCAGTCACCAGGACTCCTACGAGCAGTACTTC. Translated: CASSHQDSYEQYF. This chain links TRBV28 with TRBJ2-7; D is unresolved. Germline CDR1 and CDR2: MDHEN and SYDVKM. The CDR3 totals 13 residues. V was pared by 5 bases and J by 0 bases, with 8 bases between.

V is TRBV9 and J is TRBJ2-1, with 8 bases lining up with TRBD1. The germline V gene has CDR1 SGDLS and CDR2 YYNGEE. CDR3 length equals 15 residues. V lost 3 bases and J lost 5; bases outside the gene matches: 7. DNA of the CDR3: TGTGCCAGCAGCGCGGAGGACAGGGCGGACAATGAGCAGTTCTTC. It is translated as CASSAEDRADNEQFF.

This clonotype was found a few times. This chain connects TRBV6-5 to TRBJ2-5; the match to TRBD2 covers 7 bases. Unmatched junction bases numbered 2, after V lost 2 bases and J lost 2 bases. The CDR3 contains 14 residues. Germline V lookup: CDR1 MNHEY, CDR2 SVGAGI. CDR3 residues: CASSYGDYQETQYF. Here the CDR3 DNA reads TGTGCCAGCAGTTACGGGGACTATCAAGAGACCCAGTACTTC.